This TCR beta chain was sequenced in a study of breast tumors, draining lymph nodes, adjacent tissues. Study-wide results and limits: The data were judged consistent with most tumor T cells coming from lymph node and expanding in tumor. That most tumor T cells come from lymph nodes remained unproven. Tumor repertoires ranked between lymph nodes and nontumor tissue in diversity, with V and J gene preferences. Luminal-like breast cancer showed significantly greater tumor-nontumor repertoire similarity than basal-like breast cancer did.

V gave up 3 bases and J gave up 8 bases, with 16 bases separating them. The CDR3 totals 13 residues. Germline-derived CDR1 and CDR2 are SQVTM and ANQGSEA. This clonotype occurred once. Its antigen is as yet unknown. In TCRdb, the multiplex PCR reads were re-called with MiXCR into one record per CDR3 protein. Counted here are about 110,000 distinct CDR3 sequences, about 30% occurring once; the ten biggest clones make up approximately 5%. Samples came from axillary lymph nodes draining the breast cancer. This receptor was taken from a female donor with breast cancer. Some clones in this sample may be carry-over from other donors' samples. V gene TRBV29-1 combines with J gene TRBJ1-2; no definite D call. The specimen was axillary lymph node tissue. CDR3 region: CSVDGLGLQGYTF. Here the CDR3 DNA reads TGCAGCGTTGATGGGCTGGGATTACAAGGCTACACCTTC.